This T cell receptor (beta chain) is drawn from a study of Ad26.COV2.S vaccination and SARS-CoV-2 variants. Study information: Dosing was one shot or two shots 56 days apart. Broader study findings: In vaccinated individuals, spike-specific CD8+ and CD4+ T cell responses reportedly displayed substantial breadth.

Sample treatment: 15 to 20 received Ad26.COV2.S at low or high dose, single or two shots; roughly five received placebo; per-sample allocation not given. At day 63 after the first vaccine or placebo injection, samples were drawn. A Boston adult aged 18-55 years was the donor. The vaccine delivered Wuhan-strain SARS-CoV-2 spike through an Ad26 vector. This CDR3 comprises 15 residues. Trimming stripped 4 bases from V and 0 bases from J, with 15 bases between. Germline CDR1 is GTSNPN and CDR2 is SVGIG (reference sequence). About this clone itself: The antigen remains unidentified.

The protocol was immunoSEQ multiplex PCR, while the TCRdb copy is restricted to in-frame clones and leaves out a portion. Of about 350,000 clones in the sample, approximately 86% were seen once. Sequences were derived from peripheral blood, sampled in a trial of Ad26.COV2.S vaccine versus placebo. The chain carries TRBV30 and TRBJ1-1; TRBD1 is a possible D gene (6 bases). The clonotype was recovered from a person between 18 and 60 years old who received the Ad26.COV2.S COVID-19 vaccine or a placebo. The CDR3 sequence is CAWMELGGMNTEAFF. In DNA, the CDR3 is TGTGCCTGGATGGAGTTAGGGGGAATGAACACTGAAGCTTTCTTT.